This T cell receptor beta chain was captured by sequencing in a study of OX40 agonist ivuxolimab in advanced cancers. Background on the study: Patient treatment consisted of intravenous ivuxolimab administration every 2 weeks at 0.01 to 10 mg/kg. With a range of roughly 20 to 79, age averaged roughly 60 years, and around 80% were male. It was permissible to have had prior anti-PD-1, anti-PD-L1 or anti-CTLA-4 therapy, and more than 30% had some.

In the case of this clone: Its specificity is not known.

Study-wide points: Circulating CD4+ and CD8+ T cells showed clonal expansion by week 6 at 0.1 to 3.0 mg/kg.

Some clones are missing from TCRdb's copy, which holds only in-frame ones; the method was immunoSEQ multiplex PCR. The sample carries 80,000 to 130,000 clones, roughly nine tenths recorded once. This CDR3 comprises 17 residues. The V and J ends lost 4 bases and 4 bases, in that order; junction bases with no gene match: 9. Germline assignment: CDR1 SGHNT and CDR2 YYREEE (reference sequence). The sequencing used CD4+ or CD8+ T cells sorted from blood, collected in a trial of the OX40 agonist ivuxolimab. The receptor's source is an adult with an advanced solid tumor such as melanoma, head and neck, liver or kidney cancer. The chain recombines TRBV5-4 with TRBJ2-7; TRBD2 matches 15 bases. This CDR3 reads CASSVTAGLAGGYEQYF. For the CDR3, the DNA is TGTGCCAGCAGCGTAACTGCGGGACTAGCGGGAGGATACGAGCAGTACTTC.